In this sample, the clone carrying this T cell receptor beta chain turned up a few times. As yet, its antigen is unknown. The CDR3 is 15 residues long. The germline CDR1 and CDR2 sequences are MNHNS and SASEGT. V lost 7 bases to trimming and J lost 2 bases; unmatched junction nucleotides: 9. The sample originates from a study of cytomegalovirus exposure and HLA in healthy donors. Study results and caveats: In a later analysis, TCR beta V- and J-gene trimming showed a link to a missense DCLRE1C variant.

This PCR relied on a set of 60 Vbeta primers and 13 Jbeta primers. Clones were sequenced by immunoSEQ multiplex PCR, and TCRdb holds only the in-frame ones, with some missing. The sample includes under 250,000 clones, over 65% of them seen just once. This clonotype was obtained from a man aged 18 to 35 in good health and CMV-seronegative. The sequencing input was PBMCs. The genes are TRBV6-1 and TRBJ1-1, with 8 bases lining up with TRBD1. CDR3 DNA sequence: TGTGCCAGCACCGATATGACAGGGGCCAACACTGAAGCTTTCTTT. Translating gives CASTDMTGANTEAFF.